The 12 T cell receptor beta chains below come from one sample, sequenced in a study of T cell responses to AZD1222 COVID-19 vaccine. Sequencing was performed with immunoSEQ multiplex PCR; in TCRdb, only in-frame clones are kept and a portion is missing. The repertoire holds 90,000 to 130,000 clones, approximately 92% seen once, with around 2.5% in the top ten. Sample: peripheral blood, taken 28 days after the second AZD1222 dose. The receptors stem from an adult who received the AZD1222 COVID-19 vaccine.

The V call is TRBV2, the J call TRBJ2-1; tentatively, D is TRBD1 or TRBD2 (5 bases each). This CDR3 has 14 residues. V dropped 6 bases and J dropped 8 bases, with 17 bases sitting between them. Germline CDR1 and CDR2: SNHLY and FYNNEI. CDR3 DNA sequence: TGTGCCAGCAGAGAACGGGGCCAAAGGGATGAGCAGTTCTTC. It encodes CASRERGQRDEQFF.

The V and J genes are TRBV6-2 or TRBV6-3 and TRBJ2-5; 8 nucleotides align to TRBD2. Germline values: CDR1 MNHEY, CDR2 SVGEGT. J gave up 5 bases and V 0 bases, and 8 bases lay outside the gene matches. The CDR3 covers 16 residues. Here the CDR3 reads CASSYSEGSGAETQYF. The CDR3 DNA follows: TGTGCCAGCAGTTACTCGGAGGGTAGCGGGGCTGAGACCCAGTACTTC.

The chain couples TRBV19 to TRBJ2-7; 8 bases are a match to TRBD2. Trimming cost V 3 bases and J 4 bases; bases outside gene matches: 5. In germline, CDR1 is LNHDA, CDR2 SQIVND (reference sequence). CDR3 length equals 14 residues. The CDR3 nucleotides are TGTGCCAGTAGTATCCAGCGGGGGATATACGAGCAGTACTTC. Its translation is CASSIQRGIYEQYF.

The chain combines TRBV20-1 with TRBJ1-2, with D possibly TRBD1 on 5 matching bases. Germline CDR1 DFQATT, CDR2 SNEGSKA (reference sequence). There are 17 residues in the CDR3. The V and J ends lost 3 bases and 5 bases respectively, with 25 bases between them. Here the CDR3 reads CSASPRDPTNVRYGYTF. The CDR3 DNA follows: TGCAGTGCTAGTCCCCGGGACCCTACGAACGTCCGTTATGGCTACACCTTC.

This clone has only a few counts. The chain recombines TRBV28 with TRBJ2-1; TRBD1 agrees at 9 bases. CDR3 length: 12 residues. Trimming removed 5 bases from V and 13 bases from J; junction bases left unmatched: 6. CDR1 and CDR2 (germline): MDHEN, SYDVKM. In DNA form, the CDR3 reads TGTGCCAGCAGTCCACCGGGACAGGGTCAGTTCTTC. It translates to CASSPPGQGQFF.

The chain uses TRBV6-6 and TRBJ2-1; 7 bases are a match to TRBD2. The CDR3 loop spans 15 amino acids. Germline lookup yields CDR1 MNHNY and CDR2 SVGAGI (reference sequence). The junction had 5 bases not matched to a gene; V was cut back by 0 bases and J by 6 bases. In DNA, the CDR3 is TGTGCCAGCAGTTACTCGCGGGAGTCGAGCAATGAGCAGTTCTTC. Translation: CASSYSRESSNEQFF.

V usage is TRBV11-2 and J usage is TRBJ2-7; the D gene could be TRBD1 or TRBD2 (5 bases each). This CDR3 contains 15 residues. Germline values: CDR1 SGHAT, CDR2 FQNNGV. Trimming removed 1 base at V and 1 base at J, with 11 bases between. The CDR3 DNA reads TGTGCCAGCAGCTTAGCCGGGACCATATCCTACGAGCAGTACTTC. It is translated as CASSLAGTISYEQYF.

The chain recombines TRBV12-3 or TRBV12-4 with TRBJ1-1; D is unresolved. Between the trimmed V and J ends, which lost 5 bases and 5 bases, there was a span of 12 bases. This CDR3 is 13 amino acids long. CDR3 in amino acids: CASSLYGDTEAFF. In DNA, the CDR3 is TGTGCCAGCAGTCTCTACGGGGATACTGAAGCTTTCTTT.

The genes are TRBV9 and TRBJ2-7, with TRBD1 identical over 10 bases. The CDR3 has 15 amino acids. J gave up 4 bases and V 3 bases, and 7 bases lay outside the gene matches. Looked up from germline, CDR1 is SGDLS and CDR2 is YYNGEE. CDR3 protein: CASSGSGTGDYEQYF. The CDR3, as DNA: TGTGCCAGCAGCGGATCCGGGACAGGGGATTACGAGCAGTACTTC.

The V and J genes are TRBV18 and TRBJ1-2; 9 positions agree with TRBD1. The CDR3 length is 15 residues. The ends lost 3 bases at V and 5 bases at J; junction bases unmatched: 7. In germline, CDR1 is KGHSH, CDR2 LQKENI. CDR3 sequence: CASSPGTGRFYGYTF. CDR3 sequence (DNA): TGTGCCAGCTCACCTGGGACAGGGAGGTTTTATGGCTACACCTTC.

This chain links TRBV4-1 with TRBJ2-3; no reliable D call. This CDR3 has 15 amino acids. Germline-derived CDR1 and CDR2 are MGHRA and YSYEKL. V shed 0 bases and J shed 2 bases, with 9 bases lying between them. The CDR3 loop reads CASSQEGYYTDTQYF. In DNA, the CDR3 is TGCGCCAGCAGCCAAGAAGGGTACTACACAGATACGCAGTATTTT.

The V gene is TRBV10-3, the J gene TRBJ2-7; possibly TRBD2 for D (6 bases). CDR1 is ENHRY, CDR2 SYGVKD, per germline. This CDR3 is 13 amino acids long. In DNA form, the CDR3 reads TGTGCGACAAGGGACTCTCTGGGATACGAGCAGTACTTC. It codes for CATRDSLGYEQYF.